The present entry profiles one T cell receptor (beta chain) with its context. TCRdb's copy holds only in-frame clones and misses some; the assay was immunoSEQ multiplex PCR. The top ten hold over 20% of the sample, which has over 30,000 clones, around nine tenths seen once. The data are from a study of blood T cell repertoires in COVID-19. Study at large: The study drew acute and convalescent COVID-19 samples from the United States, Italy and Spain.

The CDR3 spans 17 residues. J was trimmed by 2 bases and V by 5 bases; bases with no gene match: 7. CDR1 is SGHNT and CDR2 is YENEEA in the germline V gene. Sequenced material: peripheral blood. The source of this sequence is a woman older than 75 with active or convalescent COVID-19. The chain carries TRBV11-3 and TRBJ2-3; 13 nucleotides match TRBD2. The CDR3 sequence is CASSGRTSGGLTDTQYF. CDR3 coding DNA: TGTGCCAGCAGCGGCCGGACTAGCGGGGGACTCACAGATACGCAGTATTTT.